The sequence of this T cell receptor (beta chain) was determined in a study of regulatory T cells in long-lasting Graves disease. General study findings and limits: Persistent patients had a count of shared public clonotypes (around 2,700) that exceeded that of new patients (approximately 1,000). Newly diagnosed Graves' patients exceeded persistent ones in TCR diversity. Persistent disease showed a preference for TRBV28, TRBJ1-2 and TRBJ2-5.

HTBI primers from iRepertoire and Arm-PCR of CDR3 regions yielded the TCR beta libraries. Original analysis: The identification of 62 TRBV and some 14 TRBJ segments was made across samples. TCRdb independently ran MiXCR on the multiplex PCR reads; one entry per CDR3 protein. TCRdb's processing, not the authors', yielded these V and J calls. The sample contains roughly 300,000 distinct CDR3 sequences, about 18% of which appear only once. The CDR3 loop spans 13 amino acids. V dropped 5 bases and J dropped 7; count of bases not matched to a gene: 7. The germline V gene encodes CDR1 MNHNS and CDR2 SASEGT. At least ten counts were recorded for this clonotype. Its specificity is not known. Sample time point: persistent/refractory GD, antithyroid drugs over 5 years with positive TRAb. From RNA extracted from PBMCs, the TCR library was made.

The chain links TRBV6-1 to TRBJ2-5; TRBD2 agrees at 7 bases. This specimen was peripheral blood mononuclear cells (PBMCs), taken when the disease was refractory, from a patient treated with antithyroid drugs. The receptor comes from a female donor with Graves disease. The CDR3: CASSPKRGATQYF. The CDR3 coding sequence is TGTGCCAGCAGTCCCAAGCGGGGCGCGACCCAGTACTTC.